The 20 T cell receptor beta chains in this list originate from one sample, sequenced in a study of blood T cells in healthy people across ages. A J-beta primer mix and a sample-barcoded 5' primer were used in a second PCR of roughly 6 to 12 cycles. A single record per CDR3 protein comes from TCRdb applying MiXCR to the 5' RACE reads. The table records roughly 700,000 distinct CDR3 sequences, about 30% of them present only once. Sample: blood. The receptors originated from an elderly woman in good health.

About this clonotype itself: The junction departs from the called germline gene at one end, perhaps through a read error. The chain couples TRBV12-3 or TRBV12-4 to TRBJ2-3; 9 nucleotides line up with TRBD1. CDR3 size: 15 residues. The CDR3 DNA reads as TGTGCCAGCAGCCGAGGACAGGGGAGCACAGATGCGCAGTATTTT. It is translated as CASSRGQGSTDAQYF.

This clonotype has ten or more counts. V gene TRBV7-2 combines with J gene TRBJ2-1; D is ambiguous. Per germline, CDR1 SGHTA and CDR2 FQGNSA. This CDR3 spans 13 amino acids. The V end was cut by 1 base, the J end by 7 bases, with 8 bases between. CDR3 amino acids: CASSLGLVNEQFF. CDR3 nucleotide sequence: TGTGCCAGCAGCTTAGGACTCGTTAATGAGCAGTTCTTC.

Details on this clonotype: A read error may explain this, as a much larger clone is one base away. The CDR3 loop reads CASSSPRGDNKQFF. As DNA, the CDR3 is TGTGCCAGCAGCTCGCCTCGGGGGGACAATAAGCAGTTCTTC. This chain links TRBV7-3 with TRBJ2-1; a weak D match, TRBD2 (7 bases). Germline values: CDR1 SGHTA, CDR2 FQGTGA. The CDR3 consists of 14 residues.

A single count supports this clonotype. A read error may explain this, as a much larger clone is one base away. Because the CDR3 is missing its conserved closing phenylalanine or tryptophan, this is likely a read error. The rearrangement links TRBV27 to TRBJ2-3; D uncertain. CDR3 length: 11 amino acids. Germline loops: CDR1 MNHEY, CDR2 SMNVEV (reference sequence). The germline V and J ends were trimmed by 5 bases and 4 bases, with 4 bases remaining between them. The CDR3 sequence: CASSGPDTQYL. The DNA for the CDR3 is TGTGCCAGCAGTGGTCCAGATACGCAGTATTTA.

This clonotype was detected a few times. A much larger clone is a single base away; this may be a read error. The V call is TRBV15, the J call TRBJ1-6; D may be TRBD1 (5 bases). The CDR3 sequence is 13 residues long. CDR1 and CDR2 (germline): LNHNV, YYDKDF (reference sequence). The CDR3 nucleotides read TGTGCCACCAGCAGAGTAGGGGAATCACCCCCCCACTTT. Translation gives CATSRVGESPPHF.

This chain joins TRBV18 and TRBJ1-2; the D is unclear. Trimming cost V 3 bases and J 2 bases, with 16 bases left between them. The CDR3 length is 16 residues. Germline CDR1 is KGHSH and CDR2 is LQKENI. CDR3 residues: CASSPGPPIFNYGYTF. CDR3 DNA: TGTGCCAGCTCACCCGGTCCCCCCATATTCAACTATGGCTACACCTTC.

This clonotype was seen repeatedly, ten times or more. The CDR3 region is CASRIGQGAYEQYF. The CDR3 bases are TGTGCCAGCAGAATCGGACAGGGGGCCTACGAGCAGTACTTC. V gene TRBV6-5 combines with J gene TRBJ2-7, with 10 nucleotides matching TRBD1. V shed 6 bases and J 2 bases; nucleotides not matched to a gene: 4. The CDR3 consists of 14 residues. Germline CDR1 MNHEY, CDR2 SVGAGI.

The rearrangement links TRBV5-1 to TRBJ1-5; D is undetermined. CDR1 is SGHRS, CDR2 YFSETQ, per germline. The CDR3 is 14 residues long. Trimming cost V 0 bases and J 2 bases, with 6 bases left between them. CDR3 amino acids: CASSLGEGNQPQHF. CDR3 DNA: TGCGCCAGCAGCTTGGGAGAGGGCAATCAGCCCCAGCATTTT. The full variable domain, in which reference TRBV5-1 and TRBJ1-5 provide the parts outside the CDR3, is KAGVTQTPRYLIKTRGQQVTLSCSPISGHRSVSWYQQTPGQGLQFLFEYFSETQRNKGNFPGRFSGRQFSNSRSEMNVSTLELGDSALYLCASSLGEGNQPQHFGDGTRLSIL.

In its sample, this clonotype was seen many times. The rearrangement uses TRBV27 and TRBJ2-7, with D maybe TRBD2 (5 bases). Trimming removed 5 bases from V and 9 bases from J, with 11 bases in between. Germline V CDR1 and CDR2: MNHEY, SMNVEV (reference sequence). The CDR3 runs 11 residues. CDR3 coding DNA: TGTGCCAGCAGTCCCGGGGTCTCGCAGTACTTC. Protein product: CASSPGVSQYF.

Worth noting for this clonotype: A much larger clone lies a single base off, so this may be a read error. The V gene is TRBV4-2, the J gene TRBJ2-3, with 10 bases lining up with TRBD2. The CDR3 has 16 residues. Germline V lookup: CDR1 LGHNA, CDR2 YNFKEQ. The DNA for the CDR3 is TGTGCCAGCAGGTTAAGCGGGGGGGCTTCGGCAGATACGCAGGATTTT. This encodes CASRLSGGASADTQDF.

The J gene is TRBJ2-3, the V gene TRBV12-3 or TRBV12-4; D may match TRBD1 or TRBD2 (5 bases each). The CDR3 is 17 amino acids. V shed 5 bases and J shed 1 base, with 19 bases lying between them. The CDR3 sequence is CASSPRDRRHGTDTQYF. The CDR3 bases are TGTGCCAGCAGTCCCCGGGACCGAAGACACGGCACAGATACGCAGTATTTT.

V and J are TRBV5-1 and TRBJ2-1; D remains unclear. The CDR3 runs 13 residues. Germline values: CDR1 SGHRS, CDR2 YFSETQ. Trimming shortened V by 2 bases and J by 5 bases, and 8 bases separated the two germline ends. Here the CDR3 reads CASSFDPNNEQFF. The CDR3 bases are TGCGCCAGCAGCTTCGACCCCAACAATGAGCAGTTCTTC. The whole variable domain, remainder taken from reference TRBV5-1 and TRBJ2-1, is KAGVTQTPRYLIKTRGQQVTLSCSPISGHRSVSWYQQTPGQGLQFLFEYFSETQRNKGNFPGRFSGRQFSNSRSEMNVSTLELGDSALYLCASSFDPNNEQFFGPGTRLTVL.

The V and J genes are TRBV9 and TRBJ2-1; D gene uncertain. The CDR3 totals 11 residues. V was clipped by 3 bases and J by 8 bases, with 6 bases between them. Per germline, CDR1 SGDLS and CDR2 YYNGEE. CDR3 bases: TGTGCCAGCAGCGCGCACGATGAGCAGTTCTTC. Translated, it gives CASSAHDEQFF.

As regards this clonotype: This may stem from a read error, because a much larger clone lies one nucleotide away. V is TRBV28 and J is TRBJ2-5; D could derive from TRBD1 or TRBD2 (6 bases each). This CDR3 is built from 14 residues. Germline values: CDR1 MDHEN, CDR2 SYDVKM. Trimming took 8 bases from V and 1 from J, leaving 14 bases between them. CDR3: CASGTRGVQETQYF. The DNA for the CDR3 is TGTGCCAGCGGTACGAGGGGGGTCCAAGAGACCCAGTACTTC.

This clonotype was detected ten times or more. V is TRBV7-2 and J is TRBJ2-1, with D possibly being TRBD1 or TRBD2 (5 bases each). Germline V gene sequence: CDR1 SGHTA, CDR2 FQGNSA. Deletions cut 5 bases from V and 9 bases from J, with 17 bases between. This CDR3 is 14 amino acids long. CDR3: CASSRGPLLGEQFF. CDR3 sequence (DNA): TGTGCCAGCAGCCGGGGACCCCTGTTGGGTGAGCAGTTCTTC.

A few counts support this clonotype. The V and J genes are TRBV5-1 and TRBJ2-7; no firm D call. The CDR3 runs 13 residues. The V gene's germline CDR1 is SGHRS and CDR2 YFSETQ. Trimming shortened V by 1 base and J by 3 bases, and 8 bases separated the two germline ends. CDR3 sequence: CASSLSAYYEQYF. In DNA, the CDR3 is TGCGCCAGCAGCTTGTCGGCTTACTACGAGCAGTACTTC.

The J gene is TRBJ2-1, the V gene TRBV7-2; D is possibly TRBD1 or TRBD2 (5 bases each). Germline V gene sequence: CDR1 SGHTA, CDR2 FQGNSA. V was clipped by 6 bases and J by 7 bases, with 16 bases between them. The CDR3 totals 14 residues. The CDR3 nucleotides are TGTGCCAGCAGTAGGGCAGGGACGTATAATGAGCAGTTCTTC. It encodes CASSRAGTYNEQFF.

The chain employs TRBV10-2 and TRBJ2-7, with D hard to call. Germline assignment: CDR1 WSHSY and CDR2 SAAADI. The V end was cut by 7 bases, the J end by 6 bases, with 16 bases between. The CDR3 covers 13 residues. As DNA, the CDR3 is TGCGCCAGCACGGGCCTGGCACGATTCGAGCAGTACTTC. Encoded protein: CASTGLARFEQYF.

Details on this clonotype: Likely a read error: the CDR3 ends without its conserved phenylalanine or tryptophan. V gene TRBV27 combines with J gene TRBJ1-5; 9 nucleotides line up with TRBD1. There are 15 residues in the CDR3. Germline V gene data show CDR1 as MNHEY and CDR2 as SMNVEV (reference sequence). V lost 5 bases and J lost 4; bases outside the gene matches: 6. In nucleotides, the CDR3 is TGTGCCAGCAGTGTCACGGGACAGGGTAATCAGCCCCAGCATGTT. It translates to CASSVTGQGNQPQHV.

The chain employs TRBV20-1 and TRBJ2-3, with 9 positions matching TRBD2. V lost 5 bases to trimming and J lost 2 bases; unmatched junction nucleotides: 2. Germline V CDR1 and CDR2: DFQATT, SNEGSKA (reference sequence). The CDR3 contains 13 residues. The CDR3 sequence is CSAGLAITDTQYF. CDR3 in DNA: TGCAGTGCTGGACTAGCGATCACAGATACGCAGTATTTT.